Below, one T cell receptor beta chain is given with its context. These data come from a study of cytomegalovirus exposure and HLA in healthy donors. For the study at large: There were some 81 million unique TCRs (from HLA-typed donors) in an early data release. Of the donors genotyped, several hundred in all, about 80% fell in the Caucasian-associated ancestry cluster.

The PCR made use of 60 Vbeta and 13 Jbeta primers. The method was immunoSEQ multiplex PCR; TCRdb's version includes in-frame clones alone and lacks a portion of them. The sample includes 150,000 or so clones, approximately 80% of them seen just once. CDR1 SEHNR and CDR2 FQNEAQ come from the germline V gene (reference sequence). The CDR3 totals 18 residues. The V gene end was trimmed by 3 bases and the J gene end by 9 bases; junction bases not matched to a gene: 20. Sequences were obtained from PBMCs. This sequence was found in a man younger than 40 in good health and CMV-seropositive. The chain couples TRBV7-9 to TRBJ2-1; TRBD2 aligns across 7 bases. CDR3 protein: CASSFPAGGSTGIGEQFF. The CDR3 coding sequence is TGTGCCAGCAGCTTCCCCGCTGGCGGGAGTACAGGTATCGGTGAGCAGTTCTTC.